Each of the 4 T cell receptor beta chains below was sequenced from the same sample in a study of OX40 agonist ivuxolimab in advanced cancers. Sequenced by immunoSEQ multiplex PCR; TCRdb stores in-frame clones only, minus some. The data show approximately 30,000 clones, 92% seen once. The material sequenced was CD4+ or CD8+ T cells sorted from blood, taken in a trial of the OX40 agonist ivuxolimab. These receptors all come from an adult with an advanced solid tumor such as melanoma, head and neck, liver or kidney cancer.

The chain joins TRBV15 to TRBJ2-7; possible D gene TRBD1, 5 bases. This CDR3 is built from 15 residues. V lost 0 bases and J lost 4, with 13 bases in between. The V gene's germline CDR1 is LNHNV and CDR2 YYDKDF (reference sequence). The CDR3 protein is CATSRDRLTGYEQYF. CDR3 in DNA: TGTGCCACCAGCAGAGATAGGCTCACAGGTTACGAGCAGTACTTC.

This clone was seen just once. In nucleotides, the CDR3 is TGTGCCAGCAGCTTCAGAGGGAATAATTCACCCCTCCACTTT. Its protein is CASSFRGNNSPLHF. The V and J genes are TRBV11-2 and TRBJ1-6; D not resolved. Trimming took 3 bases from V and 5 from J, leaving 8 bases between them. Germline CDR1 SGHAT, CDR2 FQNNGV. The CDR3 length is 14 residues.

V and J are TRBV5-5 and TRBJ1-2; D unresolved. The germline V gene has CDR1 SGHKS and CDR2 YYEKEE (reference sequence). The V and J ends lost 9 bases and 8 bases respectively, with 26 bases between them. The CDR3 totals 15 residues. CDR3 residues: CAISLGVEVGGGYTF. The CDR3 nucleotides are TGTGCCATCTCTCTCGGGGTGGAGGTAGGAGGCGGCTACACCTTC.

This chain connects TRBV29-1 to TRBJ2-7, with D possibly matching TRBD2 (5 bases). The CDR3 is 12 residues long. From germline, CDR1 is SQVTM and CDR2 ANQGSEA. The ends were cut back, 6 bases at V and 0 bases at J, with 9 bases in the middle. CDR3: CSVFGSSYEQYF. CDR3 nucleotide sequence: TGCAGCGTGTTTGGGAGCTCCTACGAGCAGTACTTC.